Listed here is a single T cell receptor beta chain. The data derive from a study of T cells in tumors and immune-related adverse events. The CDR3 has 16 amino acids. Trimming took 6 bases from V and 0 from J; bases not matched to a gene: 9. Germline-derived CDR1 and CDR2 are SNHLY and FYNNEI. The assay was immunoSEQ multiplex PCR, and TCRdb's table has in-frame clones only and misses some. The sample records about 22,000 clones, approximately 90% being singletons. The TCR comes from a female donor with metastatic renal cell carcinoma. The V gene is TRBV2, the J gene TRBJ2-7; 9 nucleotides line up with TRBD1. The source material was lymph node tissue, sampled from a patient treated with anti-PD-1 therapy. The CDR3 region has the DNA TGTGCCAGCAGCGGGGGGACAGGGAGATACTCCTACGAGCAGTACTTC. It encodes CASSGGTGRYSYEQYF.